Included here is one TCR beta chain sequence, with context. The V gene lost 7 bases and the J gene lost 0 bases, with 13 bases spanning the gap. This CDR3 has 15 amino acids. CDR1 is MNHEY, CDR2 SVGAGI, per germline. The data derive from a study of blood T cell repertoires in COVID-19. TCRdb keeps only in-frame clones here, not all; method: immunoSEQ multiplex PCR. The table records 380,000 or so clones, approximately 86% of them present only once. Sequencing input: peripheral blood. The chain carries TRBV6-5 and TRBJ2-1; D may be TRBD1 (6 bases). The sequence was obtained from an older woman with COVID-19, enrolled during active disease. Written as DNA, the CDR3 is TGTGCCAGCAAATTCTCCAGGGGCTCCTACAATGAGCAGTTCTTC. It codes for CASKFSRGSYNEQFF.